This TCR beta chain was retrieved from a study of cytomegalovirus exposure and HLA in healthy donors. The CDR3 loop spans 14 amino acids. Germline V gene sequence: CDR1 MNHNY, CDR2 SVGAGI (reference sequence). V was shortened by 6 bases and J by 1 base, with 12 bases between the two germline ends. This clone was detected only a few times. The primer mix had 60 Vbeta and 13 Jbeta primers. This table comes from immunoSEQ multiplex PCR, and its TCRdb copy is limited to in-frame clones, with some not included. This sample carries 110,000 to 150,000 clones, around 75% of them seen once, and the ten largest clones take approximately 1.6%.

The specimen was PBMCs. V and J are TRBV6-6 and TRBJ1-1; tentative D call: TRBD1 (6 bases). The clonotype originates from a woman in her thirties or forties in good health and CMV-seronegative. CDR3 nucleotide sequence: TGTGCCAGCAGCCCGGACAGCCAGAACACTGAAGCTTTCTTT. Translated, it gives CASSPDSQNTEAFF.